This entry lists 24 T cell receptor beta chains sequenced from one sample in a study of shared clonotypes between healthy human individuals. Libraries were prepared by immunoSEQ multiplex PCR; TCRdb keeps only in-frame clonotypes and omits some of them. The top ten hold more than 0.1% of the sample, which has over 2 million clones, around 95% seen once. Material: naive CD4+ T cells sorted from blood. Indicated subset: CD45RA+ positively selected. The receptors derive from a man aged 18 to 29 in good health.

CDR3 coding DNA: TGTGCCAGCAGCCGGGAGACCGGGCCCAACTATGGCTACACCTTC. It codes for CASSRETGPNYGYTF. The chain recombines TRBV9 with TRBJ1-2, with unresolved D. Trimming shortened V by 4 bases and J by 2 bases, and 15 bases separated the two germline ends. The CDR3 length is 15 residues. CDR1 and CDR2 (germline): SGDLS, YYNGEE.

The DNA for the CDR3 is TGTGCCTGGCGAGACCCGGGGCTAGGTGGCTACACCTTC. The encoded protein is CAWRDPGLGGYTF. The J gene is TRBJ1-2, the V gene TRBV30; perhaps TRBD1 as D (5 bases). Germline loops: CDR1 GTSNPN, CDR2 SVGIG (reference sequence). Trimming shortened V by 5 bases and J by 7 bases, and 17 bases separated the two germline ends. This CDR3 has 13 residues.

The chain employs TRBV5-1 and TRBJ1-1; TRBD1 might be the D (6 bases). Germline CDR1 SGHRS, CDR2 YFSETQ. This CDR3 is 14 amino acids long. V was cut by 0 bases and J by 6 bases, with 12 bases left in between. The CDR3 protein is CASSLEDRSPEAFF. CDR3 DNA sequence: TGCGCCAGCAGCTTGGAAGACAGGTCCCCTGAAGCTTTCTTT.

This rearrangement joins TRBV6-1 to TRBJ2-7, with 8 bases aligning to TRBD1. In germline, CDR1 is MNHNS, CDR2 SASEGT. Trimming took 6 bases from V and 9 from J; bases not matched to a gene: 7. CDR3 size: 12 residues. The DNA for the CDR3 is TGTGCCAGCAGGAGACAGGGGAGTGGGCAGTACTTC. Translation gives CASRRQGSGQYF.

V is TRBV7-9 and J is TRBJ2-3; a possible D gene is TRBD2 (6 bases). The CDR3 extends over 16 amino acids. Deletions cut 5 bases from V and 1 base from J, with 16 bases between. Per germline, CDR1 SEHNR and CDR2 FQNEAQ (reference sequence). CDR3 amino acids: CASSPRVSGGTDTQYF. For the CDR3, the DNA is TGTGCCAGCAGCCCCCGGGTTAGCGGTGGCACAGATACGCAGTATTTT.

The V call is TRBV27, the J call TRBJ1-4, with 10 bases matching TRBD1. V trimming: 0 bases; J trimming: 5 bases; junction bases outside the gene matches: 0. Germline assignment: CDR1 MNHEY and CDR2 SMNVEV (reference sequence). The CDR3 is 15 residues long. CDR3 residues: CASSLSDRGNEKLFF. The CDR3 DNA follows: TGTGCCAGCAGTTTATCGGACAGGGGGAATGAAAAACTGTTTTTT. Variable domain in full (rest from reference TRBV27 and TRBJ1-4): EAQVTQNPRYLITVTGKKLTVTCSQNMNHEYMSWYRQDPGLGLRQIYYSMNVEVTDKGDVPEGYKVSRKEKRNFPLILESPSPNQTSLYFCASSLSDRGNEKLFFGSGTQLSVL.

The chain recombines TRBV7-2 with TRBJ2-1; D unclear. This CDR3 contains 11 residues. V lost 3 bases and J lost 10, with 7 bases in between. Germline-derived CDR1 and CDR2 are SGHTA and FQGNSA. The CDR3 loop is CASSLLEEQFF. The CDR3 DNA is TGTGCCAGCAGCTTGTTAGAGGAGCAGTTCTTC.

The V and J genes are TRBV10-3 and TRBJ2-7, with TRBD2 matching 8 bases. The V and J ends lost 6 bases and 6 bases, in that order; junction bases with no gene match: 4. The V gene's germline CDR1 is ENHRY and CDR2 SYGVKD. The CDR3 sequence is 12 residues long. Written as DNA, the CDR3 is TGTGCCATCAGCGGGGGGGCCTTCGAGCAGTACTTC. Protein sequence: CAISGGAFEQYF.

The chain uses TRBV9 and TRBJ2-3, with 8 bases that match TRBD2. The CDR3 covers 15 residues. From germline, CDR1 is SGDLS and CDR2 YYNGEE. Losses at the gene ends were 3 bases for V and 0 bases for J; bases not matched to a gene: 3. The CDR3 region has the DNA TGTGCCAGCAGCGACACTAGCGGAAGCACAGATACGCAGTATTTT. Protein: CASSDTSGSTDTQYF.

Of note for this clone: A single base separates this from a much larger clone, so it may be a read error. The chain joins TRBV6-1 to TRBJ2-7, with a tentative D call TRBD1 (5 bases). Germline V gene sequence: CDR1 MNHNS, CDR2 SASEGT. The CDR3 is 12 residues long. V lost 4 bases to trimming and J lost 3 bases, with 7 bases between them. CDR3 DNA: TGTGCCAGCAGTGGTGACAGCTACGAGCAGTACTTC. As protein: CASSGDSYEQYF.

V gene TRBV5-6 combines with J gene TRBJ2-2; D might be TRBD1 (5 bases). From germline, CDR1 is SGHDT and CDR2 YYEEEE. V shed 2 bases and J shed 5 bases, with 7 bases lying between them. This CDR3 spans 13 amino acids. CDR3 bases: TGTGCCAGCAGCTTAAAGGGGACCGGGGAGCTGTTTTTT. This sequence encodes CASSLKGTGELFF.

The chain employs TRBV5-5 and TRBJ1-5; D gene unclear. Germline V CDR1 and CDR2: SGHKS, YYEKEE (reference sequence). V was cut by 0 bases and J by 6 bases, with 13 bases left in between. This CDR3 is 15 amino acids long. For the CDR3, the DNA is TGTGCCAGCAGCTTGGGGGTGGAGGGAGGTCAGCCCCAGCATTTT. Translation gives CASSLGVEGGQPQHF.

The table lists this clone with a count of one. V and J are TRBV7-8 and TRBJ2-7; 16 nucleotides agree with TRBD2. The V and J ends lost 1 base and 2 bases, in that order; junction bases with no gene match: 11. This CDR3 region has 20 residues. Per the germline V gene, CDR1 is SGHVS and CDR2 is FQNEAQ. CDR3 bases: TGTGCCAGCAGCTTAGAAGGGTTATTAGGGACTAGCGGGGGGGCCTACGAGCAGTACTTC. This encodes CASSLEGLLGTSGGAYEQYF.

The chain carries TRBV4-3 and TRBJ2-1, with TRBD2 matching over 9 bases. CDR1 and CDR2 (germline): LGHNA, YSLEER. J lost 4 bases, V lost 0 bases, and 4 bases had no gene match. The CDR3 loop spans 16 amino acids. As DNA, the CDR3 is TGCGCCAGCAGCCAAGAAACAGCGGGAGGTTACAATGAGCAGTTCTTC. This encodes CASSQETAGGYNEQFF.

On this clone: Other DNA sequences in the sample encode the same CDR3. The chain carries TRBV2 and TRBJ2-7; 8 nucleotides agree with TRBD1. V lost 7 bases and J lost 1; bases outside the gene matches: 3. This CDR3 region has 13 residues. Looked up from germline, CDR1 is SNHLY and CDR2 is FYNNEI. CDR3 loop: CASTRTGSYEQYF. The DNA for the CDR3 is TGTGCCAGCACCCGGACAGGGTCCTACGAGCAGTACTTC.

This rearrangement joins TRBV18 to TRBJ1-2; TRBD1 matches 8 bases. CDR3 length: 14 residues. Losses at the gene ends were 6 bases for V and 6 bases for J; bases not matched to a gene: 9. Germline values: CDR1 KGHSH, CDR2 LQKENI. CDR3: CASSSGQGGDGYTF. The CDR3, as DNA: TGTGCCAGCTCTTCCGGACAGGGAGGAGATGGCTACACCTTC.

V usage is TRBV2 and J usage is TRBJ2-7; 9 positions match TRBD1. The CDR3 totals 13 residues. The germline V gene encodes CDR1 SNHLY and CDR2 FYNNEI. Germline trimming cut 8 bases from V and 5 bases from J; bases unmatched to any gene: 7. CDR3 amino acids: CASQDRGAHEQYF. CDR3 DNA sequence: TGTGCCAGCCAGGACAGGGGAGCCCACGAGCAGTACTTC.

With regard to this clone: The same CDR3 also results from other DNA sequences found in this sample. The V and J genes are TRBV27 and TRBJ1-2; possible D gene TRBD1, 6 bases. Trimming removed 0 bases from V and 3 bases from J, with 11 bases in between. The CDR3 runs to 15 residues. Germline CDR1 and CDR2: MNHEY and SMNVEV (reference sequence). Here the CDR3 reads CASSLSAGGDYGYTF. For the CDR3, the DNA is TGTGCCAGCAGTTTATCAGCGGGGGGCGACTATGGCTACACCTTC.

The J gene is TRBJ2-3, the V gene TRBV7-9; D is uncertain. V shed 5 bases and J shed 1 base, with 7 bases lying between them. Germline V gene sequence: CDR1 SEHNR, CDR2 FQNEAQ (reference sequence). This CDR3 spans 13 amino acids. As DNA, the CDR3 is TGTGCCAGCAGCGCGAGCGGCACAGATACGCAGTATTTT. It codes for CASSASGTDTQYF.

This clone was detected a few times. Other DNA sequences within the sample encode an identical CDR3. The V call is TRBV30, the J call TRBJ1-5, with unresolved D. CDR3 size: 13 residues. Germline V gene data show CDR1 as GTSNPN and CDR2 as SVGIG (reference sequence). Trimming removed 1 base from V and 1 base from J, with 5 bases in between. CDR3 residues: CAWSGQSNQPQHF. The CDR3 nucleotides are TGTGCCTGGAGTGGACAAAGCAATCAGCCCCAGCATTTT.

This chain links TRBV11-2 with TRBJ2-2, with unresolved D. The CDR3 is 14 residues long. Germline V lookup: CDR1 SGHAT, CDR2 FQNNGV. Trimming removed 0 bases at V and 6 bases at J, with 8 bases between. CDR3 amino acids: CASSLELQAGELFF. CDR3 nucleotides: TGTGCCAGCAGCTTAGAGCTTCAAGCCGGGGAGCTGTTTTTT.

The chain joins TRBV5-1 to TRBJ2-3; 9 bases line up with TRBD2. The CDR3 covers 17 residues. V was clipped by 4 bases and J by 5 bases; unmatched bases: 14. Looked up from germline, CDR1 is SGHRS and CDR2 is YFSETQ. Here the CDR3 DNA reads TGCGCCAGCAGCCCGGACGGCCCAGCGGGAGGAGTAGATACGCAGTATTTT. It yields the protein CASSPDGPAGGVDTQYF.

The chain uses TRBV6-1 and TRBJ2-7; D is possibly TRBD1 (5 bases). The CDR3 is made up of 13 amino acids. Trimming cost V 10 bases and J 2 bases, with 15 bases left between them. Per the germline V gene, CDR1 is MNHNS and CDR2 is SASEGT. The CDR3 sequence: CATKETGPYEQYF. For the CDR3, the DNA is TGTGCCACCAAAGAAACAGGTCCCTACGAGCAGTACTTC.

V gene TRBV7-9 combines with J gene TRBJ1-5; D uncertain. The CDR3 extends over 16 amino acids. V dropped 1 base and J dropped 7 bases, with 17 bases sitting between them. The germline gives CDR1 SEHNR, CDR2 FQNEAQ (reference sequence). For the CDR3, the DNA is TGTGCCAGCAGCTTAGATCGGACGGAGGGAGGACAGCCCCAGCATTTT. Residues: CASSLDRTEGGQPQHF.